Below are 26 T cell receptor beta chains sequenced from a single sample in a study of human T cells and chemical hapten exposure. Time point denoted: pre-sensitization, week 0. The treatment: therapeutic diphenylcyclopropenone sensitization with weekly scalp DPC. TCRdb re-called the RACE reads with MiXCR, one entry per CDR3 protein. The table lists a few hundred thousand distinct CDR3 sequences, about 5% of them singletons. This material consisted of whole blood, taken in connection with sensitization to the hapten diphenylcyclopropenone (DPC). Receptor source: a woman aged 18-30 years with alopecia areata. Some clones in this sample may be carry-over from other donors' samples.

This clonotype has a handful of counts. The chain is built from TRBV6-5 and TRBJ1-6; the match to TRBD1 covers 11 bases. The CDR3 covers 17 residues. V shed 0 bases and J 7 bases; nucleotides not matched to a gene: 5. Germline V gives CDR1 MNHEY, CDR2 SVGAGI. In DNA, the CDR3 is TGTGCCAGCAGTTACTCCCTTAGGACAGGGGGCAATTCACCCCTCCACTTT. It encodes CASSYSLRTGGNSPLHF.

This sequence joins TRBV12-3 or TRBV12-4 and TRBJ1-2; 7 positions agree with TRBD1. J lost 7 bases, V lost 6 bases, and 5 bases had no gene match. This CDR3 has 12 amino acids. CDR3 protein: CASSTGEGGYTF. The CDR3 coding sequence is TGTGCCAGCAGCACAGGGGAGGGTGGCTACACCTTC.

This clonotype was picked up many times. The chain joins TRBV6-2 or TRBV6-3 to TRBJ2-3; a possible D gene is TRBD2 (5 bases). Trimming shortened V by 5 bases and J by 3 bases, and 15 bases separated the two germline ends. Germline V gives CDR1 MNHEY, CDR2 SVGEGT. This CDR3 has 15 amino acids. The CDR3: CASSRGSGSTDTQYF. CDR3 nucleotides: TGTGCCAGCAGTCGCGGGTCAGGTAGTACAGATACGCAGTATTTT.

The chain couples TRBV4-1 to TRBJ2-4; the D is unclear. This CDR3 comprises 17 residues. Germline V lookup: CDR1 MGHRA, CDR2 YSYEKL. Trimming left V 2 bases short and J 3 bases short, with 17 bases between. The DNA for the CDR3 is TGCGCCAGCAGCCAATCAACGACATCGGAAATCAAAAACATTCAGTACTTC. It specifies CASSQSTTSEIKNIQYF.

This clonotype showed up just a few times. V gene TRBV4-3 combines with J gene TRBJ1-1; D gene ambiguous. Trimming stripped 0 bases from V and 2 bases from J, with 10 bases between. CDR1 LGHNA and CDR2 YSLEER come from the germline V gene. CDR3 length equals 15 residues. CDR3 nucleotide sequence: TGCGCCAGCAGCCAAGATCGAATGAGCAACACTGAAGCTTTCTTT. It translates to CASSQDRMSNTEAFF.

This clonotype has at least ten counts. This rearrangement joins TRBV7-9 to TRBJ1-1; tentatively, D is TRBD1 (5 bases). Looked up from germline, CDR1 is SEHNR and CDR2 is FQNEAQ (reference sequence). Trimming took off 0 bases at V and 1 base at J, with 12 bases between the two ends. This CDR3 is built from 16 residues. The CDR3 spells CASSLAPQGPNTEAFF. As DNA, the CDR3 is TGTGCCAGCAGCTTAGCACCTCAGGGACCGAACACTGAAGCTTTCTTT. The complete variable domain, with remaining parts taken from reference TRBV7-9 and TRBJ1-1, reads DTGVSQNPRHKITKRGQNVTFRCDPISEHNRLYWYRQTLGQGPEFLTYFQNEAQLEKSRLLSDRFSAERPKGSFSTLEIQRTEQGDSAMYLCASSLAPQGPNTEAFFGQGTRLTVV.

The chain carries TRBV7-3 and TRBJ1-1, with TRBD1 as a possible D gene (6 bases). V dropped 1 base and J dropped 1 base, with 13 bases sitting between them. CDR3 size: 16 residues. The germline CDR1 and CDR2 sequences are SGHTA and FQGTGA. CDR3 nucleotides: TGTGCCAGCAGCTTAATGGTAACAGGGCCGAACACTGAAGCTTTCTTT. It specifies CASSLMVTGPNTEAFF.

This clonotype was recorded many times. The V call is TRBV18, the J call TRBJ2-6, with unresolved D. Trimming shortened V by 2 bases and J by 0 bases, and 8 bases separated the two germline ends. Looked up from germline, CDR1 is KGHSH and CDR2 is LQKENI. The CDR3 contains 16 residues. The CDR3 nucleotides read TGTGCCAGCTCACCATTACCTAGCTCTGGGGCCAACGTCCTGACTTTC. Protein product: CASSPLPSSGANVLTF.

In its sample, this clonotype was seen many times. This rearrangement joins TRBV12-3 or TRBV12-4 to TRBJ2-2; 7 bases fit TRBD2. The CDR3 totals 14 residues. With 3 bases clipped from V and 6 bases from J, the junction kept 4 bases outside the gene matches. The CDR3 loop reads CASSFKGGAGELFF. In DNA form, the CDR3 reads TGTGCCAGCAGTTTCAAGGGAGGGGCCGGGGAGCTGTTTTTT.

This clonotype was detected ten times or more. The chain carries TRBV29-1 and TRBJ2-3; D ambiguous. The length of the CDR3 is 11 residues. With 6 bases removed from V and 3 bases from J, the gap between germline ends came to 7 bases. Germline assignment: CDR1 SQVTM and CDR2 ANQGSEA. This CDR3 reads CSVGTTDTQYF. DNA of the CDR3: TGCAGCGTCGGTACGACAGATACGCAGTATTTT.

The chain uses TRBV3-1 and TRBJ1-3; D not resolved. The CDR3 consists of 17 residues. Trimming took 4 bases from V and 0 from J, leaving 16 bases between them. Germline values: CDR1 LGHDT, CDR2 YNNKEL (reference sequence). The CDR3 sequence is CASSLSFSTHSGNTIYF. In DNA, the CDR3 is TGTGCCAGCAGCCTCTCCTTCTCCACTCACTCTGGAAACACCATATATTTT.

This clonotype has a handful of counts. V usage is TRBV6-2 or TRBV6-3 and J usage is TRBJ1-5; TRBD1 is a possible D gene (6 bases). The germline CDR1 and CDR2 sequences are MNHEY and SVGEGT. This CDR3 contains 14 residues. Trimming removed 7 bases at V and 0 bases at J, with 10 bases between. DNA for the CDR3: TGTGCCAGCAACGGGGGCAATAGCAATCAGCCCCAGCATTTT. Protein product: CASNGGNSNQPQHF.

This chain links TRBV28 with TRBJ1-1; D not certain. From germline, CDR1 is MDHEN and CDR2 SYDVKM. CDR3 length: 12 amino acids. The V and J ends lost 2 bases and 6 bases respectively, with 7 bases between them. CDR3 coding DNA: TGTGCCAGCAGTTTAAAGAAGGCTGAAGCTTTCTTT. Translated, it gives CASSLKKAEAFF.

This clonotype was recorded many times. The V and J genes are TRBV29-1 and TRBJ1-1; D is unclear. Germline lookup yields CDR1 SQVTM and CDR2 ANQGSEA. V lost 5 bases and J 0 bases, leaving 10 bases between the germline ends. The length of the CDR3 is 13 residues. The CDR3 coding sequence is TGCAGCGTTTACGGGAGGATGAACACTGAAGCTTTCTTT. Translated: CSVYGRMNTEAFF.

The V gene is TRBV6-6, the J gene TRBJ2-7, with a weak D call TRBD1 (6 bases). Trimming shortened V by 8 bases and J by 1 base, and 21 bases separated the two germline ends. Germline CDR1 MNHNY, CDR2 SVGAGI (reference sequence). The CDR3 totals 16 residues. The CDR3 nucleotides read TGTGCCAGCGACCCCCAGGACAGCTTCAAATCCTACGAGCAGTACTTC. Protein: CASDPQDSFKSYEQYF.

This clonotype was seen more than once but under ten times. The chain joins TRBV7-8 to TRBJ1-4; TRBD1 agrees at 10 bases. Per the germline V gene, CDR1 is SGHVS and CDR2 is FQNEAQ. The CDR3 is 17 residues long. V shed 6 bases, J shed 0 bases, and the junction held 7 bases outside the gene matches. The CDR3 sequence is CASSSGTGEATNEKLFF. CDR3 bases: TGTGCCAGCAGTTCCGGGACAGGGGAGGCAACTAATGAAAAACTGTTTTTT.

This clonotype was recorded a few times. The V call is TRBV24-1, the J call TRBJ2-2; either TRBD1 or TRBD2 may fit D (5 bases each). The V and J ends lost 2 bases and 3 bases respectively, with 15 bases between them. CDR3 size: 17 residues. The V gene's germline CDR1 is KGHDR and CDR2 SFDVKD. The CDR3 coding sequence is TGTGCCACCAGTGATTCGCTCGGGGCGCTAGACACCGGGGAGCTGTTTTTT. It yields the protein CATSDSLGALDTGELFF.

This clonotype was recorded many times. The gene calls are TRBV11-2 and TRBJ2-3; D remains unclear. V lost 7 bases to trimming and J lost 2 bases, with 13 bases between them. CDR3 length: 14 residues. CDR1 is SGHAT and CDR2 is FQNNGV in the germline V gene. Here the CDR3 DNA reads TGTGCCAGCATCGGGCCCCGCCACACAGATACGCAGTATTTT. Encoded protein: CASIGPRHTDTQYF. The entire variable domain, with the rest obtained from reference TRBV11-2 and TRBJ2-3, is as follows: EAGVAQSPRYKIIEKRQSVAFWCNPISGHATLYWYQQILGQGPKLLIQFQNNGVVDDSQLPKDRFSAERLKGVDSTLKIQPAKLEDSAVYLCASIGPRHTDTQYFGPGTRLTVL.

Many counts were recorded for this clonotype. The chain links TRBV27 to TRBJ2-2; TRBD2 might be the D (5 bases). Germline V gene lookup returns CDR1 MNHEY and CDR2 SMNVEV (reference sequence). V gave up 4 bases and J gave up 5 bases, with 8 bases separating them. The CDR3 is made up of 13 amino acids. The DNA for the CDR3 is TGTGCCAGCAGTTCCCCGGGAACCGGGGAGCTGTTTTTT. Translation gives CASSSPGTGELFF.

This clonotype was counted a few times. The chain joins TRBV6-5 to TRBJ1-2, with a tentative D call TRBD1 (6 bases). The length of the CDR3 is 12 residues. From germline, CDR1 is MNHEY and CDR2 SVGAGI. Trimming removed 6 bases at V and 7 bases at J, with 12 bases between. The CDR3 DNA follows: TGTGCCAGCAGAGTGACAGGATCTGGCTACACCTTC. Residues: CASRVTGSGYTF.

This clonotype has at least ten counts. V usage is TRBV28 and J usage is TRBJ1-6; 7 bases are shared with TRBD1. Germline CDR1 and CDR2: MDHEN and SYDVKM. Germline trimming cut 3 bases from V and 9 bases from J; bases unmatched to any gene: 5. The CDR3 sequence is 14 residues long. CDR3 residues: CASSLRQGGSPLHF. The CDR3 coding sequence is TGTGCCAGCAGTTTGAGACAGGGCGGTTCACCCCTCCACTTT.

Only a few counts were recorded for this clonotype. The chain recombines TRBV6-1 with TRBJ1-1; TRBD1 agrees at 9 bases. CDR1 MNHNS and CDR2 SASEGT come from the germline V gene. This CDR3 spans 14 amino acids. Germline trimming cut 7 bases from V and 4 bases from J; bases unmatched to any gene: 7. CDR3 in amino acids: CASMRDREGTEAFF. Here the CDR3 DNA reads TGTGCCAGCATGAGGGACAGGGAAGGCACTGAAGCTTTCTTT.

The chain combines TRBV3-1 with TRBJ1-5; D perhaps matches TRBD1 (6 bases). The ends were cut back, 0 bases at V and 0 bases at J, with 18 bases in the middle. Germline V gene sequence: CDR1 LGHDT, CDR2 YNNKEL (reference sequence). This CDR3 has 19 amino acids. For the CDR3, the DNA is TGTGCCAGCAGCCAAGAACGGGGGACAAAATTATATAGCAATCAGCCCCAGCATTTT. Translating it yields CASSQERGTKLYSNQPQHF.

The chain carries TRBV6-5 and TRBJ1-2; 8 nucleotides agree with TRBD1. The V and J ends lost 2 bases and 4 bases, in that order; junction bases with no gene match: 6. Germline assignment: CDR1 MNHEY and CDR2 SVGAGI. This CDR3 is 15 amino acids long. DNA for the CDR3: TGTGCCAGCAGTTACCGACAGGGGCCACCCTATGGCTACACCTTC. Its translation: CASSYRQGPPYGYTF.

A few counts support this clonotype. This chain links TRBV29-1 with TRBJ1-2; tentatively, D is TRBD1 (6 bases). The CDR3 is made up of 16 amino acids. CDR1 is SQVTM and CDR2 is ANQGSEA in the germline V gene. V lost 2 bases and J 0 bases, leaving 16 bases between the germline ends. The CDR3 loop reads CSVEIVQGYPNYGYTF. In DNA form, the CDR3 reads TGCAGCGTTGAAATCGTACAGGGCTATCCTAACTATGGCTACACCTTC.

This clonotype appeared many times. The chain has TRBV29-1 and TRBJ2-1; the D gene is possibly TRBD2 (6 bases). CDR1 and CDR2 (germline): SQVTM, ANQGSEA. V shed 4 bases and J shed 0 bases, with 10 bases lying between them. This CDR3 spans 14 amino acids. The CDR3 region has the DNA TGCAGCGTTGGTAGCGGCAGCTCCTACAATGAGCAGTTCTTC. Translated, it gives CSVGSGSSYNEQFF.